Included here is one TCR beta chain sequence, with context. The antigen remains undetermined. This specimen comes from a study of T-cell reconstitution after alpha-beta-depleted transplantation in children. Study-wide results and caveats: T-cell numbers and diversity one year post-transplant derived largely from freshly generated T cells. Some patients owed their high day-60 TCRbeta diversity to surviving recipient T cells and thymic progenitors. Reportedly, only several hundred clones from non-depleted graft cells drove alpha-beta T-cell counts at about two months.

Unique molecular identifiers were used in preparing the TCRbeta library. Each CDR3 protein gets one entry after TCRdb re-called the PCR reads with MiXCR. The table shows 350,000 to 500,000 distinct CDR3 sequences, with approximately 42% occurring only once. The CDR3 runs to 15 residues. Germline V lookup: CDR1 SGHTA, CDR2 FQGNSA. V lost 1 base and J 3 bases, leaving 13 bases between the germline ends. The source of this sequence is a girl aged 2 to 9 with aplastic anemia, due to receive a stem cell transplant. The specimen comprised PBMCs, sampled before TCRalphabeta/CD19-depleted stem cell transplant. The chain recombines TRBV7-2 with TRBJ2-7; D is possibly TRBD1 (6 bases). CDR3 nucleotides: TGTGCCAGCAGCTTAGTTGCAGGACAGAACTACGAGCAGTACTTC. It translates to CASSLVAGQNYEQYF. The full variable domain, in which reference TRBV7-2 and TRBJ2-7 provide the parts outside the CDR3, is GAGVSQSPSNKVTEKGKDVELRCDPISGHTALYWYRQSLGQGLEFLIYFQGNSAPDKSGLPSDRFSAERTGGSVSTLTIQRTQQEDSAVYLCASSLVAGQNYEQYFGPGTRLTVT.